This T cell receptor (beta chain) was found in a study of cytomegalovirus exposure and HLA in healthy donors. Trimming cost V 0 bases and J 2 bases, with 12 bases left between them. The germline V gene encodes CDR1 SGHRS and CDR2 YFSETQ. This CDR3 is 16 amino acids long. In its sample, this clone was seen many times. This PCR relied on a set of 60 Vbeta primers and 13 Jbeta primers. Using immunoSEQ multiplex PCR, the repertoire was profiled, and TCRdb retains in-frame clones only, with some absent. This sample yields some 87,000 clones, of which 60% to 85% are seen a single time; 20% to 25% belongs to the top ten.

The V gene is TRBV5-1, the J gene TRBJ1-3; D gene ambiguous. The sequence derives from a woman aged 40 to 55 in good health and CMV-seropositive. The material sequenced was PBMCs. The CDR3 DNA reads as TGCGCCAGCAGCTTGGAGGTTATGGCGGCTGGAAACACCATATATTTT. Its protein product is CASSLEVMAAGNTIYF.